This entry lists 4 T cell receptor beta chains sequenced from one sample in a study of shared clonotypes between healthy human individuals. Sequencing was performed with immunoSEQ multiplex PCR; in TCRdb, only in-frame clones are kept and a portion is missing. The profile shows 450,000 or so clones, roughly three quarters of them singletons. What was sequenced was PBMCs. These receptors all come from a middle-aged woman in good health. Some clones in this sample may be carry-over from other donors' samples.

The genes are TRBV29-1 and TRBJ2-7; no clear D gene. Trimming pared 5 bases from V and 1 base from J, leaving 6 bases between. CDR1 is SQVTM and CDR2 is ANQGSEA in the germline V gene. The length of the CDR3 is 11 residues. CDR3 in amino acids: CSVQVSYEQYF. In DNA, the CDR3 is TGCAGCGTTCAGGTTTCCTACGAGCAGTACTTC.

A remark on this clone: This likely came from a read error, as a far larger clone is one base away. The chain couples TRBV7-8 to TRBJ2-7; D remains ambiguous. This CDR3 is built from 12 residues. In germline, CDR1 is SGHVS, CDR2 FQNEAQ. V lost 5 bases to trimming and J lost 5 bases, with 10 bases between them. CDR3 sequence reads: CASSPHRDEQYF. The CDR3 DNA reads TGTGCCAGCAGCCCCCATAGGGACGAGCAGTACTTC. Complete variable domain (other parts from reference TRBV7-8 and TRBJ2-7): GAGVSQSPRYKVAKRGQDVALRCDPISGHVSLFWYQQALGQGPEFLTYFQNEAQLDKSGLPSDRFFAERPEGSVSTLKIQRTQQEDSAVYLCASSPHRDEQYFGPGTRLTVT.

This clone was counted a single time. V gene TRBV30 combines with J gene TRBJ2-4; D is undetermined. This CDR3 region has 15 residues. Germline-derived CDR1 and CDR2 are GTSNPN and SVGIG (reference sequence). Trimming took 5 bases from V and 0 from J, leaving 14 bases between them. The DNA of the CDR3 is TGTGCCTGGCGACCCCGGACCTTAGCCAAAAACATTCAGTACTTC. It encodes CAWRPRTLAKNIQYF.

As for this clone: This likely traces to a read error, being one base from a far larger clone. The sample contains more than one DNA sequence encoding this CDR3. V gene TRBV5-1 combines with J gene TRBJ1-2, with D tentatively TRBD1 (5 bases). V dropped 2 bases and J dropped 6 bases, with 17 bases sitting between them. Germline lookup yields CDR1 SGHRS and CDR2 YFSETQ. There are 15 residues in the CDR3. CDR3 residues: CASSLGLGDQHGYTF. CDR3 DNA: TGCGCCAGCAGCTTAGGGCTAGGGGACCAGCATGGCTACACCTTC. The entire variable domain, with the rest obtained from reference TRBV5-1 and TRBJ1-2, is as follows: KAGVTQTPRYLIKTRGQQVTLSCSPISGHRSVSWYQQTPGQGLQFLFEYFSETQRNKGNFPGRFSGRQFSNSRSEMNVSTLELGDSALYLCASSLGLGDQHGYTFGSGTRLTVV.